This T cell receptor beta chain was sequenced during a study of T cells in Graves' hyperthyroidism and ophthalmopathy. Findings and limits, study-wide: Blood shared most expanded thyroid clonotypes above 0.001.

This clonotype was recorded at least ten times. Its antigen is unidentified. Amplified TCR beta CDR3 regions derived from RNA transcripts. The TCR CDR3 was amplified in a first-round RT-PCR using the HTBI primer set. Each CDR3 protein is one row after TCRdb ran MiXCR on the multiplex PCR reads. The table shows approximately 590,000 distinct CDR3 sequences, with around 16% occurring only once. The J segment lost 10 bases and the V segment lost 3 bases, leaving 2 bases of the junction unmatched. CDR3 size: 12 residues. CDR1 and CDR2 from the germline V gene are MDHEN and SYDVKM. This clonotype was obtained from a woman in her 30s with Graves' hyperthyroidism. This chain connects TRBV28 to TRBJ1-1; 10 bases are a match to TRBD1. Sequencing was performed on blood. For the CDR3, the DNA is TGTGCCAGCAGTTTGTGGGACAGGGGAGCTTTCTTT. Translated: CASSLWDRGAFF.